This T cell receptor beta chain was found in a study of cytomegalovirus exposure and HLA in healthy donors. Study-level findings and limits: Data from an earlier analysis indicated that most TCR beta V segments were productive either about 87% or about 30% of the time. Researchers left out some V segments, among them TRBV6-2 and TRBV6-3, as indistinguishable.

A word on this clone: Its cognate antigen is unknown. Other DNA sequences of this sample code for an identical CDR3.

Germline V gene sequence: CDR1 SGHTA, CDR2 FQGTGA. V lost 3 bases and J lost 1, with 6 bases in between. This CDR3 is 13 amino acids long. Use of 60 Vbeta and 13 Jbeta primers characterized the PCR. Clones were sequenced by immunoSEQ multiplex PCR, and TCRdb holds only the in-frame ones, with some missing. The sample includes about 160,000 clones. Input material: PBMCs. The chain joins TRBV7-3 to TRBJ1-1; perhaps TRBD1 as D (6 bases). The receptor's source is a woman in her sixties or seventies in good health and CMV-seronegative. The CDR3 spells CASSLGQNTEAFF. The CDR3 nucleotides read TGTGCCAGCAGCTTGGGACAGAACACTGAAGCTTTCTTT.